Following are 20 T cell receptor beta chains from one sample sequenced in a study of blood T cell repertoires in COVID-19. Assay: immunoSEQ multiplex PCR; the TCRdb copy retains only in-frame clones and omits some. There are about 270,000 clones in the sample; approximately 87% occur only once, and 10% to 15% lies in the top ten. The sample consisted of peripheral blood. The receptors shown here come from a woman in her twenties or thirties with COVID-19, enrolled during active disease.

This chain connects TRBV4-1 to TRBJ2-7; possible D gene TRBD2, 6 bases. This CDR3 comprises 13 residues. CDR1 is MGHRA and CDR2 is YSYEKL in the germline V gene. Between the trimmed V and J ends, which lost 4 bases and 0 bases, there was a span of 7 bases. This chain's CDR3 is CASSLGGSYEQYF. The CDR3 DNA is TGCGCCAGCAGCCTGGGGGGCTCCTACGAGCAGTACTTC.

This clone was seen only a few times. J is TRBJ2-1 and V is TRBV7-9; perhaps TRBD2 as D (7 bases). The CDR3 has 16 residues. Trimming stripped 3 bases from V and 5 bases from J, with 17 bases between. In germline, CDR1 is SEHNR, CDR2 FQNEAQ (reference sequence). CDR3 nucleotide sequence: TGTGCCAGCAGCTTCCACATCCCGGGGGGCGACAATGAGCAGTTCTTC. Amino acid sequence: CASSFHIPGGDNEQFF.

This chain links TRBV6-5 with TRBJ1-1; D possibly corresponds to TRBD1 (6 bases). From germline, CDR1 is MNHEY and CDR2 SVGAGI. Between the trimmed V and J ends, which lost 10 bases and 1 base, there was a span of 13 bases. CDR3 length: 13 amino acids. The CDR3 DNA follows: TGTGCCACCATTGGGGGCTGGAACACTGAAGCTTTCTTT. Translating gives CATIGGWNTEAFF.

This clone showed up just once. The rearrangement joins TRBV5-1 to TRBJ2-7; no clear D. Trimming left V 6 bases short and J 0 bases short, with 19 bases between. The germline V gene encodes CDR1 SGHRS and CDR2 YFSETQ. The CDR3 loop spans 16 amino acids. CDR3 region: CASTEVAVSVSYEQYF. The DNA for the CDR3 is TGCGCCAGCACCGAGGTGGCCGTATCAGTCTCCTACGAGCAGTACTTC.

The CDR3 loop reads CASRTTGGGYTF. CDR3 in DNA: TGTGCCAGCAGGACCACGGGGGGGGGCTACACCTTC. The chain couples TRBV12-3 or TRBV12-4 to TRBJ1-2; a possible D gene is TRBD1 (5 bases). Trimming removed 6 bases at V and 8 bases at J, with 13 bases between. The CDR3 extends over 12 amino acids.

This clone was observed a single time. The V gene is TRBV27, the J gene TRBJ1-1; D not certain. The CDR3 sequence is 14 residues long. CDR1 MNHEY and CDR2 SMNVEV come from the germline V gene (reference sequence). V was shortened by 5 bases and J by 1 base, with 11 bases between the two germline ends. The CDR3 bases are TGTGCCAGCAGTCTCGGGTTAGCGAACACTGAAGCTTTCTTT. Translating it yields CASSLGLANTEAFF.

This chain connects TRBV5-3 to TRBJ2-4, with D tentatively TRBD1 (6 bases). TRBV5-3 falls under the ORF class, with uncertain function. CDR3 size: 19 residues. Trimming removed 1 base from V and 1 base from J, with 21 bases in between. For the CDR3, the DNA is TGTGCCAGAAGCTTGTTCAGGGCTCGTCAGGGGAAGGCCAAAAACATTCAGTACTTC. Protein sequence: CARSLFRARQGKAKNIQYF.

The chain is built from TRBV10-3 and TRBJ2-2; maybe TRBD1 (6 bases). V was cut by 4 bases and J by 5 bases, with 8 bases left in between. Germline V gene sequence: CDR1 ENHRY, CDR2 SYGVKD. This CDR3 has 13 amino acids. In DNA, the CDR3 is TGTGCCATCAGTGGCAGGGGAACCGGGGAGCTGTTTTTT. Its translation: CAISGRGTGELFF.

A single count supports this clone. This chain links TRBV7-8 with TRBJ2-7; D remains unclear. The CDR3 is 15 amino acids. V lost 4 bases and J 0 bases, leaving 13 bases between the germline ends. Germline V lookup: CDR1 SGHVS, CDR2 FQNEAQ. The CDR3 coding sequence is TGTGCCAGCAGCTCCCTTGTTGGCCTCTCCTACGAGCAGTACTTC. It is translated as CASSSLVGLSYEQYF.

The rearrangement uses TRBV29-1 and TRBJ2-1, with D possibly matching TRBD1 (6 bases). CDR3 length equals 12 residues. V lost 6 bases and J 5 bases, leaving 11 bases between the germline ends. CDR1 and CDR2 from the germline V gene are SQVTM and ANQGSEA. The CDR3 sequence: CSVRQENNEQFF. CDR3 nucleotide sequence: TGCAGCGTCAGACAGGAGAACAATGAGCAGTTCTTC.

This clone has only one observation. V is TRBV7-9 and J is TRBJ2-7; 9 bases fit TRBD2. V lost 5 bases, J lost 4 bases, and 12 bases stayed unmatched. There are 16 residues in the CDR3. The V gene's germline CDR1 is SEHNR and CDR2 FQNEAQ (reference sequence). CDR3 nucleotides: TGTGCCAGCAGCCCCCAGCTAGCGGGGTTTGGGTACGAGCAGTACTTC. Translating it yields CASSPQLAGFGYEQYF.

This rearrangement joins TRBV28 to TRBJ2-7; TRBD1 matches 7 bases. Germline loops: CDR1 MDHEN, CDR2 SYDVKM. This CDR3 is 14 amino acids long. The trim removed 8 bases at V and 0 bases at J, leaving 7 bases unmatched. The CDR3 loop is CASETGQSSYEQYF. DNA for the CDR3: TGTGCCAGCGAAACGGGACAGAGCTCCTACGAGCAGTACTTC.

The chain employs TRBV27 and TRBJ1-3, with a tentative D call TRBD1 (5 bases). CDR3 length: 14 residues. Trimming shortened V by 4 bases and J by 4 bases, and 11 bases separated the two germline ends. Germline assignment: CDR1 MNHEY and CDR2 SMNVEV (reference sequence). The CDR3 sequence: CASSSGVSGNTIYF. The DNA for the CDR3 is TGTGCCAGCAGTTCGGGGGTATCGGGAAACACCATATATTTT.

The chain carries TRBV15 and TRBJ2-3; D remains ambiguous. With 0 bases removed from V and 0 bases from J, the gap between germline ends came to 7 bases. CDR3 length equals 15 residues. CDR1 is LNHNV, CDR2 YYDKDF, per germline (reference sequence). The CDR3 sequence: CATSRDRSSTDTQYF. CDR3 bases: TGTGCCACCAGCAGAGATCGGTCTAGCACAGATACGCAGTATTTT.

The chain is built from TRBV5-6 and TRBJ1-3; no clear D gene. The CDR3 extends over 15 amino acids. Trimming removed 2 bases at V and 0 bases at J, with 9 bases between. Germline V gene data show CDR1 as SGHDT and CDR2 as YYEEEE. The CDR3 region has the DNA TGTGCCAGCAGCTTTCCTATAAGCTCTGGAAACACCATATATTTT. Residues: CASSFPISSGNTIYF.

The chain links TRBV14 to TRBJ2-2, with 10 nucleotides matching TRBD1. With V trimmed by 2 bases and J by 8 bases, 11 bases remained unmatched. The CDR3 runs to 17 residues. Germline V gene lookup returns CDR1 SGHDN and CDR2 FVKESK. CDR3 nucleotides: TGTGCCAGCAGCCAAAGACCCGGGACAGGGGTTACTGGGGAGCTGTTTTTT. Translating it yields CASSQRPGTGVTGELFF.

The chain combines TRBV6-5 with TRBJ1-1; 7 bases are a match to TRBD1. CDR3 length: 14 amino acids. Unmatched junction bases numbered 4, after V lost 2 bases and J lost 4 bases. Germline CDR1 reads MNHEY; CDR2 reads SVGAGI. The CDR3 reads CASSYDRALTEAFF. In DNA form, the CDR3 reads TGTGCCAGCAGTTACGACAGGGCTCTCACTGAAGCTTTCTTT.

The chain has TRBV10-2 and TRBJ1-6; 7 bases are a match to TRBD1. The CDR3 runs 15 residues. V was clipped by 3 bases and J by 8 bases; unmatched bases: 7. Germline V gene sequence: CDR1 WSHSY, CDR2 SAAADI. As DNA, the CDR3 is TGCGCCAGCAGTGATGAGACAGGGCGATATTCACCCCTCCACTTT. Encoded protein: CASSDETGRYSPLHF.

The chain uses TRBV29-1 and TRBJ2-3; tentatively, D is TRBD1 (6 bases). V shed 6 bases and J shed 4 bases, with 17 bases lying between them. The CDR3 totals 14 residues. The germline V gene encodes CDR1 SQVTM and CDR2 ANQGSEA. CDR3 coding DNA: TGCAGCGTGTCCCCCCAGGGGCCAGCAGATACGCAGTATTTT. It codes for CSVSPQGPADTQYF.

CDR3 protein: CASSQGGPRRDTQYF. The CDR3 DNA follows: TGTGCCAGCAGCCAAGGGGGGCCCCGCCGGGATACGCAGTATTTT. J is TRBJ2-3 and V is TRBV4-2, with D possibly TRBD1 on 6 matching bases. The germline gives CDR1 LGHNA, CDR2 YNFKEQ. Trimming cost V 1 base and J 6 bases, with 14 bases left between them. The CDR3 has 15 residues.